This record looks at one TCR beta chain sequence and its context. The sample originates from a study of blood T cell repertoires in COVID-19. Study details: Spain, Italy and the United States supplied samples that represented acute and convalescent COVID-19. From T cells, B-cell-depleted T cells, or PBMCs came the material, which was cDNA or gDNA.

Under the authors' procedure: Amplified reference gene primers provided the basis for estimating nucleated cell counts. Measured with immunoSEQ multiplex PCR; TCRdb has only the in-frame clones, and not every one. V, J and clone size derive from that table, while D and trimming were established from the DNA sequence. The sample holds about 110,000 clones; roughly 90% are singletons and the top ten take roughly 8.1%. Deletions cut 3 bases from V and 0 bases from J, with 9 bases between. Germline loops: CDR1 SGHVS, CDR2 FNYEAQ. This CDR3 comprises 15 residues. Sequenced sample: peripheral blood. The chain links TRBV7-6 to TRBJ2-1, with no clear D. This sequence originates from a woman aged 70-85 years who had recovered from COVID-19. The CDR3 DNA is TGTGCCAGCAGCTTTAGCTTGAGCTCCTACAATGAGCAGTTCTTC. Translated, it gives CASSFSLSSYNEQFF.